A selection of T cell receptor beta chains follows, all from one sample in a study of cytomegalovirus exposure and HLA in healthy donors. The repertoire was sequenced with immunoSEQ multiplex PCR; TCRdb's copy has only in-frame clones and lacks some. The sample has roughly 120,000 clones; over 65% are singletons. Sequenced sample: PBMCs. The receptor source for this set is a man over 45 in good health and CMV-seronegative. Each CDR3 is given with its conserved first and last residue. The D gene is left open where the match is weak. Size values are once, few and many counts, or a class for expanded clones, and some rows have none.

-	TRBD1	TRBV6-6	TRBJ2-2	CASSYDYRQGGELFF	TGTGCCAGCAGTTACGATTACCGACAGGGTGGGGAGCTGTTTTTT
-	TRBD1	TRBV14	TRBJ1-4	CASSNKMAGGFEKLFF	TGTGCCAGCAGCAACAAGATGGCAGGGGGCTTTGAAAAACTGTTTTTT
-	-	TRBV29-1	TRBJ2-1	CSVEVIGERQFF	TGCAGCGTTGAAGTTATTGGCGAGCGACAGTTCTTC
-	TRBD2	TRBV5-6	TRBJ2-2	CASSSFSGAYTGELFF	TGTGCCAGCAGCTCCTTTAGCGGGGCCTACACCGGGGAGCTGTTTTTT
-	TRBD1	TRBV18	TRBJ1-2	CASSPDGTGAAGYTF	TGTGCCAGCTCACCAGATGGGACAGGGGCTGCGGGCTACACCTTC
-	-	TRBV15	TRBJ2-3	CATSTIPIVQYF	TGTGCCACCAGCACTATACCCATTGTCCAGTATTTT
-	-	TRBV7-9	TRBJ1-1	CASSLVSMEAFF	TGTGCCAGCAGCTTAGTATCTATGGAAGCTTTCTTT
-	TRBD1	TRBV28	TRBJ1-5	CASSYFWVTGENLNQPQHF	TGTGCCAGCAGTTACTTTTGGGTGACAGGGGAAAACCTGAATCAGCCCCAGCATTTT
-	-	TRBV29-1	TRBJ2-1	CSVEGGLLHNEQFF	TGCAGCGTTGAAGGAGGACTCCTCCACAATGAGCAGTTCTTC
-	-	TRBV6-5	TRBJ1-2	CASSRGGAYGYTF	TGTGCCAGCAGCCGAGGGGGGGCTTATGGCTACACCTTC
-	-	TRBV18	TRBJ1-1	CASSPTRTSYTEAFF	TGTGCCAGCTCACCTACGCGGACAAGCTACACTGAAGCTTTCTTT
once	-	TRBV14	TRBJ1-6	CASSQAYRNSPLHF	TGTGCCAGCAGCCAAGCCTATCGGAATTCACCCCTCCACTTT
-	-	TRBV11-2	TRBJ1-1	CASSLDRIGSTEAFF	TGTGCCAGCAGCTTAGATAGAATCGGGTCAACTGAAGCTTTCTTT
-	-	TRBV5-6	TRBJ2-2	CASSQVVTGELFF	TGTGCCAGCAGCCAGGTGGTCACCGGGGAGCTGTTTTTT
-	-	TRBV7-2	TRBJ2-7	CASSLGQYRDEQYF	TGTGCCAGCAGCTTAGGTCAGTACAGGGACGAGCAGTACTTC
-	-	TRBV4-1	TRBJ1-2	CASSPIGLSQGGYTF	TGCGCCAGCAGCCCAATCGGCCTCAGCCAGGGTGGCTACACCTTC
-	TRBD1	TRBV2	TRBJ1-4	CASSPGTGYGREKLFF	TGTGCCAGCAGTCCCGGGACAGGGTACGGGCGTGAAAAACTGTTTTTT
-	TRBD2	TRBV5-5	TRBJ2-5	CASSALTSVGTQYF	TGTGCCAGCAGCGCGTTAACTAGCGTCGGGACCCAGTACTTC
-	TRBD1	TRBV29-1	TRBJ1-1	CSVDTGGDTEAFF	TGCAGCGTTGATACAGGGGGGGACACTGAAGCTTTCTTT
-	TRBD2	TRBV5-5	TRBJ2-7	CASSTPGSGGALNEQYF	TGTGCCAGCAGCACCCCGGGGAGCGGGGGGGCCCTTAACGAGCAGTACTTC
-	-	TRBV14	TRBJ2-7	CASSQDQARNYEQYF	TGTGCCAGCAGCCAAGATCAGGCCAGGAACTACGAGCAGTACTTC
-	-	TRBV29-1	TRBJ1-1	CSVVLEVNTEAFF	TGCAGCGTTGTGTTAGAAGTGAACACTGAAGCTTTCTTT
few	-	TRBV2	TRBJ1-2	CASSEPYSYYGYTF	TGTGCCAGCAGTGAACCCTACAGCTACTATGGCTACACCTTC
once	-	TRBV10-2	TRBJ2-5	CASTFSGVRETQYF	TGCGCCAGCACGTTTTCAGGGGTACGGGAGACCCAGTACTTC
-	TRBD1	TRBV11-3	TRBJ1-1	CASSSEQGENTEAFF	TGTGCCAGCAGCTCGGAACAGGGGGAGAACACTGAAGCTTTCTTT
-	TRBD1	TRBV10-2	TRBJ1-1	CASSLSRGKMNTEAFF	TGCGCCAGCAGTCTTAGCAGGGGGAAGATGAACACTGAAGCTTTCTTT
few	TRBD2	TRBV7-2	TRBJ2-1	CASSLESSGGRNEQFF	TGTGCCAGCAGCTTAGAGTCTAGCGGGGGGCGCAATGAGCAGTTCTTC
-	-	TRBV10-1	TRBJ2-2	CASSESGRVATGELFF	TGCGCCAGCAGTGAGTCCGGCAGGGTGGCCACCGGGGAGCTGTTTTTT
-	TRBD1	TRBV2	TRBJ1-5	CASLFDTGGWQPQHF	TGTGCCAGCCTATTCGATACAGGGGGCTGGCAGCCCCAGCATTTT
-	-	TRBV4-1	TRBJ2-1	CASSQFAFNEQFF	TGCGCCAGCAGCCAATTTGCGTTCAATGAGCAGTTCTTC
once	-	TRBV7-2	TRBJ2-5	CASSLNPSGWETQYF	TGTGCCAGCAGCTTAAACCCCAGCGGTTGGGAGACCCAGTACTTC